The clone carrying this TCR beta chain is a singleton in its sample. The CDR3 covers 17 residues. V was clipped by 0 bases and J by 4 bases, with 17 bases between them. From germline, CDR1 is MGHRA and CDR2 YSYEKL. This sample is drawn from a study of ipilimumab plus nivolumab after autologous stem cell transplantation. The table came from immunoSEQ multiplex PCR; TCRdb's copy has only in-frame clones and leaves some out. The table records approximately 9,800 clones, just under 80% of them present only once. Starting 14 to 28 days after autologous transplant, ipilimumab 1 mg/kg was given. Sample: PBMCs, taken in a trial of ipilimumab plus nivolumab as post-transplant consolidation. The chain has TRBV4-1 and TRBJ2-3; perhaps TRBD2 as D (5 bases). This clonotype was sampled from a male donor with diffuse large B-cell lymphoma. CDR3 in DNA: TGCGCCAGCAGCCAAGATAGAGAGGCTAGCTGGGCAGATACGCAGTATTTT. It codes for CASSQDREASWADTQYF.